The 28 T cell receptor beta chains below come from one sample, sequenced in a study of blood T cells in healthy people across ages. Combining a sample-barcoded 5' primer with a J-beta primer mix, a second PCR ran for about 7 to 11 cycles. MiXCR was run by TCRdb on the 5' RACE reads, yielding one entry per CDR3 protein. The table records about 1,400,000 distinct CDR3 sequences, roughly 40% of them present only once. Sequenced: blood. The receptors derive from a woman younger than 30 in good health.

The rearrangement links TRBV10-3 to TRBJ2-3; D might be TRBD1 (8 bases). CDR3 length equals 17 residues. V was cut by 3 bases and J by 0 bases, with 16 bases left in between. Germline CDR1 is ENHRY and CDR2 is SYGVKD. CDR3: CAISDADRGGSTDTQYF. CDR3 bases: TGTGCCATCAGTGATGCCGACAGGGGAGGGAGCACAGATACGCAGTATTTT.

The CDR3 DNA reads TGTGCCAGCAGGACGGGACATAGGCCACCCCTCCACTTT. The encoded protein is CASRTGHRPPLHF. The V gene is TRBV12-3 or TRBV12-4, the J gene TRBJ1-6; maybe TRBD1 (6 bases). CDR3 length: 13 amino acids. The V end was cut by 6 bases, the J end by 11 bases, with 14 bases between.

CDR3 nucleotides: TGTGCCAGCAGTTTAACAGGGGGCGGGAGTAGCTCCTACAATGAGCAGTTCTTC. This sequence encodes CASSLTGGGSSSYNEQFF. The rearrangement joins TRBV6-5 to TRBJ2-1, with 9 bases identical to TRBD1. Per the germline V gene, CDR1 is MNHEY and CDR2 is SVGAGI. The CDR3 loop spans 18 amino acids. V lost 4 bases, J lost 0 bases, and 10 bases stayed unmatched.

The chain employs TRBV12-3 or TRBV12-4 and TRBJ2-6; TRBD2 agrees at 14 bases. The CDR3 contains 17 residues. V dropped 4 bases and J dropped 2; count of bases not matched to a gene: 1. CDR3 sequence (DNA): TGTGCCAGCAGTTGGGGACTAGCGGGGGCTGGGGCCAACGTCCTGACTTTC. It yields the protein CASSWGLAGAGANVLTF.

The chain links TRBV28 to TRBJ2-7; possibly TRBD1 or TRBD2 for D (7 bases each). The CDR3 consists of 14 residues. In germline, CDR1 is MDHEN, CDR2 SYDVKM. V dropped 8 bases and J dropped 1 base, with 15 bases sitting between them. CDR3 sequence reads: CASGQAGASYEQYF. Written as DNA, the CDR3 is TGTGCCAGCGGACAGGCGGGGGCGTCCTACGAGCAGTACTTC. Drawing the rest from reference TRBV28 and TRBJ2-7, the complete variable domain is DVKVTQSSRYLVKRTGEKVFLECVQDMDHENMFWYRQDPGLGLRLIYFSYDVKMKEKGDIPEGYSVSREKKERFSLILESASTNQTSMYLCASGQAGASYEQYFGPGTRLTVT.

The chain couples TRBV6-1 to TRBJ1-4; no clear D. This CDR3 contains 12 residues. Germline CDR1 reads MNHNS; CDR2 reads SASEGT. The V gene lost 8 bases and the J gene lost 12 bases, with 16 bases spanning the gap. CDR3 in amino acids: CASCADTLELFF. CDR3 sequence (DNA): TGTGCCAGCTGCGCGGATACCTTAGAACTGTTTTTT.

This chain uses TRBV20-1 with TRBJ2-1; 8 nucleotides align to TRBD1. CDR3 size: 15 residues. Per the germline V gene, CDR1 is DFQATT and CDR2 is SNEGSKA (reference sequence). Trimming took 6 bases from V and 7 from J; bases not matched to a gene: 14. CDR3 nucleotide sequence: TGCAGTGCAGCGCTTCCCGGGACAGGCCTAAATGAGCAGTTCTTC. Residues: CSAALPGTGLNEQFF.

V usage is TRBV6-5 and J usage is TRBJ1-6; D uncertain. Trimming pared 3 bases from V and 10 bases from J, leaving 16 bases between. The CDR3 totals 15 residues. Germline loops: CDR1 MNHEY, CDR2 SVGAGI. CDR3 region: CASSYSDAAWSPLHF. CDR3 sequence (DNA): TGTGCCAGCAGTTATTCGGACGCAGCTTGGTCACCCCTCCACTTT.

V usage is TRBV6-5 and J usage is TRBJ2-1, with 10 bases matching TRBD2. Trimming took 6 bases from V and 8 from J; bases not matched to a gene: 7. This CDR3 region has 14 residues. The germline CDR1 and CDR2 sequences are MNHEY and SVGAGI. The CDR3 DNA sequence: TGTGCCAGCAGCTACGGAGCGGGAGGGTATGAGCAGTTCTTC. As protein: CASSYGAGGYEQFF.

This clonotype was seen a few times. V usage is TRBV28 and J usage is TRBJ2-3; D might be TRBD1 or TRBD2, each matching 5 bases. The CDR3 has 13 residues. CDR1 and CDR2 (germline): MDHEN, SYDVKM. V lost 7 bases, J lost 8 bases, and 16 bases lay in between. In DNA, the CDR3 is TGTGCCAGCAAGGGAGTTGGGGGTGGTACGCAGTATTTT. It is translated as CASKGVGGGTQYF.

The gene calls are TRBV6-6 and TRBJ2-7; TRBD1 agrees at 7 bases. With 7 bases clipped from V and 2 bases from J, the junction kept 8 bases outside the gene matches. The CDR3 extends over 14 amino acids. From germline, CDR1 is MNHNY and CDR2 SVGAGI (reference sequence). The CDR3 region is CASNNDRAPYEQYF. The CDR3 DNA is TGTGCCAGCAACAACGACAGGGCACCCTACGAGCAGTACTTC.

This clonotype has a handful of counts. The chain employs TRBV5-1 and TRBJ2-3; no definite D call. The CDR3 is 14 amino acids. Deletions cut 0 bases from V and 4 bases from J, with 9 bases between. The germline gives CDR1 SGHRS, CDR2 YFSETQ. CDR3 protein: CASSLAQTADTQYF. DNA for the CDR3: TGCGCCAGCAGCTTGGCGCAGACGGCAGATACGCAGTATTTT.

This clonotype occurred a few times. The chain recombines TRBV3-1 with TRBJ2-1; D remains ambiguous. CDR3 length: 14 amino acids. V dropped 0 bases and J dropped 4 bases, with 7 bases sitting between them. The germline CDR1 and CDR2 sequences are LGHDT and YNNKEL (reference sequence). The CDR3 DNA follows: TGTGCCAGCAGCCAAGATCACACATACAATGAGCAGTTCTTC. Translated, it gives CASSQDHTYNEQFF.

The rearrangement uses TRBV29-1 and TRBJ1-1; tentatively, D is TRBD1 (5 bases). This CDR3 contains 14 residues. Germline lookup yields CDR1 SQVTM and CDR2 ANQGSEA. V was trimmed by 8 bases and J by 1 base, leaving 17 bases between them. The CDR3 loop is CSSYFKDKNTEAFF. The CDR3 DNA sequence: TGCAGCTCTTACTTTAAGGACAAGAACACTGAAGCTTTCTTT.

CDR3 bases: TGTGCCAGTGCGGGACAGGGACGCTACGAGCAGTACTTC. Residues: CASAGQGRYEQYF. The gene calls are TRBV12-3 or TRBV12-4 and TRBJ2-7; 9 nucleotides align to TRBD1. V lost 9 bases and J lost 3; bases outside the gene matches: 6. The CDR3 consists of 13 residues.

This clonotype has only a few counts. V and J are TRBV5-1 and TRBJ2-1, with 11 bases aligning to TRBD2. V shed 0 bases and J 7 bases; nucleotides not matched to a gene: 9. The CDR3 covers 17 residues. Germline V lookup: CDR1 SGHRS, CDR2 YFSETQ. In DNA form, the CDR3 reads TGCGCCAGCAGCTTGGTTACTAGCGGGGGAACAACTAATGAGCAGTTCTTC. It is translated as CASSLVTSGGTTNEQFF.

The genes are TRBV20-1 and TRBJ2-7; 13 bases agree with TRBD2. The CDR3 has 15 amino acids. V lost 3 bases, J lost 5 bases, and 7 bases stayed unmatched. Per germline, CDR1 DFQATT and CDR2 SNEGSKA (reference sequence). For the CDR3, the DNA is TGCAGTGCTAGGCGCTCCGGGACTAGCGGGGACGAGCAGTACTTC. Amino acid sequence: CSARRSGTSGDEQYF.

The V and J genes are TRBV3-1 and TRBJ1-1, with D hard to call. This CDR3 has 12 amino acids. The V and J ends lost 3 bases and 5 bases respectively, with 7 bases between them. The germline V gene encodes CDR1 LGHDT and CDR2 YNNKEL (reference sequence). DNA of the CDR3: TGTGCCAGCAGCCACCCCAAAACTGAAGCTTTCTTT. This codes for CASSHPKTEAFF.

This clonotype was observed a handful of times. The chain employs TRBV30 and TRBJ2-7; D is ambiguous. This CDR3 is built from 12 residues. Germline loops: CDR1 GTSNPN, CDR2 SVGIG (reference sequence). Trimming took 4 bases from V and 0 from J, leaving 7 bases between them. As DNA, the CDR3 is TGTGCCTGGACAGATAGCTCCTACGAGCAGTACTTC. Encoded protein: CAWTDSSYEQYF. Variable domain in full (rest from reference TRBV30 and TRBJ2-7): SQTIHQWPATLVQPVGSPLSLECTVEGTSNPNLYWYRQAAGRGLQLLFYSVGIGQISSEVPQNLSASRPQDRQFILSSKKLLLSDSGFYLCAWTDSSYEQYFGPGTRLTVT.

This clonotype was observed a handful of times. The J gene is TRBJ2-1, the V gene TRBV6-5, with D possibly TRBD2 on 6 matching bases. Germline-derived CDR1 and CDR2 are MNHEY and SVGAGI. The CDR3 is 16 amino acids. V gave up 9 bases and J gave up 6 bases, with 24 bases separating them. CDR3 sequence (DNA): TGTGCCAGGACTAGAGAAAGGACTATCACACCCAATGAGCAGTTCTTC. It codes for CARTRERTITPNEQFF.

This clonotype was found many times. The chain is built from TRBV29-1 and TRBJ2-5; D not certain. The CDR3 loop spans 10 amino acids. Trimming pared 4 bases from V and 3 bases from J, leaving 3 bases between. Germline CDR1 and CDR2: SQVTM and ANQGSEA. The CDR3 bases are TGCAGCGTTGGCGAAGAGACCCAGTACTTC. Its translation: CSVGEETQYF.

The chain recombines TRBV6-1 with TRBJ2-1; D is possibly TRBD2 (5 bases). This CDR3 has 12 residues. Germline assignment: CDR1 MNHNS and CDR2 SASEGT. Trimming took off 7 bases at V and 10 bases at J, with 14 bases between the two ends. CDR3 DNA sequence: TGTGCCAGCACCCCCGGGGTGGGGGAGCAGTTCTTC. Translation: CASTPGVGEQFF.

This clonotype was counted only a few times. This sequence joins TRBV11-2 and TRBJ2-5, with D possibly TRBD1 on 5 matching bases. In germline, CDR1 is SGHAT, CDR2 FQNNGV. With 5 bases removed from V and 4 bases from J, the gap between germline ends came to 11 bases. The CDR3 extends over 13 amino acids. CDR3 sequence reads: CASSNTGAETQYF. The CDR3 nucleotides read TGTGCCAGCAGCAACACTGGGGCAGAGACCCAGTACTTC.

This clonotype has a handful of counts. This rearrangement joins TRBV5-1 to TRBJ2-5; TRBD2 agrees at 10 bases. This CDR3 has 15 residues. Per germline, CDR1 SGHRS and CDR2 YFSETQ. V trimming: 7 bases; J trimming: 11 bases; junction bases outside the gene matches: 17. CDR3: CASEVLAGVHNEQYF. CDR3 in DNA: TGCGCCAGCGAGGTCCTAGCGGGGGTTCACAATGAGCAGTACTTC.

CDR3 sequence reads: CASSAQPGQLANEQFF. The CDR3 region has the DNA TGTGCCAGCTCAGCCCAACCGGGACAGTTGGCCAATGAGCAGTTCTTC. This chain joins TRBV18 and TRBJ2-1; 7 bases match TRBD1. The germline V gene has CDR1 KGHSH and CDR2 LQKENI. V shed 5 bases and J 6 bases; nucleotides not matched to a gene: 13. The CDR3 is 16 amino acids.

V usage is TRBV5-8 and J usage is TRBJ2-3; D is unresolved. The tail of the sequence fits TRBJ2-7 better, so the J call may be wrong. This CDR3 contains 14 residues. Germline-derived CDR1 and CDR2 are SGHTS and YDEGEE. The CDR3 sequence: CASSPYASGDEQYF. CDR3 DNA sequence: TGTGCCAGCAGCCCCTATGCTAGTGGGGATGAGCAGTACTTC.

This clonotype has just a few counts. The genes are TRBV4-1 and TRBJ2-5; 10 positions agree with TRBD2. After removal of 1 base from V and 2 bases from J, the junction contained 4 bases not matched to a gene. Germline CDR1 MGHRA, CDR2 YSYEKL. CDR3 length: 16 amino acids. The DNA for the CDR3 is TGCGCCAGCAGCCAAGGTCCTAGCGGGGGACAAGAGACCCAGTACTTC. Its translation is CASSQGPSGGQETQYF.

The chain recombines TRBV6-6 with TRBJ2-7, with D possibly matching TRBD2 (5 bases). Germline CDR1 reads MNHNY; CDR2 reads SVGAGI (reference sequence). Trimming stripped 5 bases from V and 2 bases from J, with 13 bases between. The CDR3 sequence is 14 residues long. CDR3: CASSRTEVPYEQYF. The CDR3 DNA sequence: TGTGCCAGCAGTCGGACGGAGGTCCCCTACGAGCAGTACTTC.